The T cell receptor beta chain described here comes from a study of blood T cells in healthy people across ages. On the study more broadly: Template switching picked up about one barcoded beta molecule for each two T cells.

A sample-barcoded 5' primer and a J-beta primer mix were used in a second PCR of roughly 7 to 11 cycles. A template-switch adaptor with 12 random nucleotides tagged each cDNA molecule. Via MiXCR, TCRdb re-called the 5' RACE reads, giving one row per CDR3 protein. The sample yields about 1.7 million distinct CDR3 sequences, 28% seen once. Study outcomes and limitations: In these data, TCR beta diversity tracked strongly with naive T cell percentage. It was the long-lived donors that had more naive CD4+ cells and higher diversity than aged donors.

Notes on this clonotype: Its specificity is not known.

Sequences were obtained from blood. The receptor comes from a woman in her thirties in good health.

The CDR3 is CASSLARGDSTEAFF. The CDR3 DNA is TGCGCCAGCAGCTTGGCCCGTGGGGACAGCACTGAAGCTTTCTTT. V and J are TRBV5-1 and TRBJ1-1, with 7 bases matching TRBD1. The V segment lost 0 bases and the J segment 4 bases; nucleotides outside the gene matches: 6. The CDR3 is 15 residues long. Per the germline V gene, CDR1 is SGHRS and CDR2 is YFSETQ.